The rows below give T cell receptor beta chains drawn from one sample of a study of blood T cell repertoires in COVID-19. TCRdb's table, derived via immunoSEQ multiplex PCR, lists solely in-frame clones and lacks some. The profile shows 35,000 to 50,000 clones, approximately 90% of them singletons. Sequenced sample: peripheral blood. The receptors derive from a human donor in a cohort sampled during active COVID-19. Both conserved end residues are part of each CDR3. The D gene is left open where the match is weak. Part of the rows lack a size; the others show once, few, many or a class for expanded clones.

abundance	d_gene	v_gene	j_gene	CDR3nt	CDR3aa
.	TRBD1	TRBV10-3	TRBJ2-7	TGTGCCATCAGCCAGGGGGCCTACGAGCAGTACTTC	CAISQGAYEQYF
.	TRBD2	TRBV6-2/TRBV6-3	TRBJ2-1	TGTGCCAGCAGTTACGAGGCGGGAGCGACCAACAATGAGCAGTTCTTC	CASSYEAGATNNEQFF
.	.	TRBV28	TRBJ2-7	TGTGCCAGCAGTTTTAACAGGGTGACTTCCGAGCAGTACTTC	CASSFNRVTSEQYF
.	TRBD2	TRBV28	TRBJ2-3	TGTGCCAGCAGTACTAGCGGGAGAGGAGATACGCAGTATTTT	CASSTSGRGDTQYF
.	TRBD1	TRBV3-1/TRBV3-2	TRBJ1-2	TGTGCCAGCAGCCAAGTTGGGACAGCGGATGGCTACACCTTC	CASSQVGTADGYTF
.	.	TRBV30	TRBJ2-7	TGTGCCTGGAGTGTACGGAGGATCTCCTACGAGCAGTACTTC	CAWSVRRISYEQYF
.	.	TRBV6-2/TRBV6-3	TRBJ2-5	TGTGCCAGCAGTTACCCGACTAGTTTTATACAAGAGACCCAGTACTTC	CASSYPTSFIQETQYF
.	.	TRBV5-1	TRBJ1-5	TGCGCCAGCAGACTAGGGTTCCAGAGCAATCAGCCCCAGCATTTT	CASRLGFQSNQPQHF
.	TRBD1	TRBV6-1	TRBJ1-6	TGTGCCAGCAGTGAGCAGGGGGTTAGCTCCTATAATTCACCCCTCCACTTT	CASSEQGVSSYNSPLHF
.	.	TRBV5-6	TRBJ2-1	TGTGCCAGCAGCTTGAGAGTAGAGCAGTTCTTC	CASSLRVEQFF
.	TRBD1	TRBV19	TRBJ1-2	TGTGCCAGTAGTAGAACTGGGACAGCTCCCGGGGGCTACACCTTC	CASSRTGTAPGGYTF
once	.	TRBV24-1	TRBJ1-5	TGTGCCACCATCACAGGGAACAATCAGCCCCAGCATTTT	CATITGNNQPQHF
.	.	TRBV3-1/TRBV3-2	TRBJ2-7	TGTGCCAGCAGCCAAGTTGGGACTCCAGGGAGGTACTTC	CASSQVGTPGRYF
.	TRBD2	TRBV7-3	TRBJ2-3	TGTGCCAGCAGCTTGCTAGCGGGAGTAACAGATACGCAGTATTTT	CASSLLAGVTDTQYF
.	.	TRBV29-1	TRBJ2-2	TGCAGCGTTGACCCCCAGGGTGCCACCGGGGAGCTGTTTTTT	CSVDPQGATGELFF
few	.	TRBV27	TRBJ2-7	TGTGCCAGCAGCAGAGGACGGACCGGGGGAGAGCAGTACTTC	CASSRGRTGGEQYF
.	.	TRBV9	TRBJ2-3	TGTGCCAGCAGCGTAGAGGGGCGGGGTGGCACAGATACGCAGTATTTT	CASSVEGRGGTDTQYF
.	TRBD1	TRBV2	TRBJ1-2	TGTGCCAGCAGTGAAGGGACAGGGTGGAGCTATGGCTACACCTTC	CASSEGTGWSYGYTF
once	.	TRBV9	TRBJ1-2	TGTGCCAGCAGCGCATACGGGACATCATATGGCTACACCTTC	CASSAYGTSYGYTF
.	.	TRBV15	TRBJ2-7	TGTGCCACCAGCCCTTACCCGTTGAAGAGCACGAACTCCTACGAGCAGTACTTC	CATSPYPLKSTNSYEQYF
.	TRBD1	TRBV4-2	TRBJ1-1	TGTGCCAGCAGCCAAGTTAGGCGAACCGGGACAGACAACACTGAAGCTTTCTTT	CASSQVRRTGTDNTEAFF
once	.	TRBV9	TRBJ1-1	TGTGCCAGCAGCGTAGATGCAGCGGTAGGGACTGAAGCTTTCTTT	CASSVDAAVGTEAFF
.	TRBD2	TRBV2	TRBJ2-4	TGTGCCAGCAGTGAGAGGCTAGCGGGGGAAAACATTCAGTACTTC	CASSERLAGENIQYF
.	.	TRBV7-2	TRBJ1-4	TGTGCCAGCAGCTTGGGCAGGGAGGATGAAAAACTGTTTTTT	CASSLGREDEKLFF
.	.	TRBV4-1	TRBJ1-1	TGCGCCAGCAGACCTGACAGGACTCGCACTGAAGCTTTCTTT	CASRPDRTRTEAFF
.	.	TRBV7-9	TRBJ2-1	TGTGCCAGCAGCTTAGGGACAGACAATGAGCAGTTCTTC	CASSLGTDNEQFF
.	.	TRBV7-9	TRBJ2-7	TGTGCCAGCAGCCCGCCGGACAGTGAGCAGTACTTC	CASSPPDSEQYF
.	TRBD1	TRBV4-2	TRBJ1-4	TGTGCCAGCAGCAAAGGGGACAGCTATGAAAAACTGTTTTTT	CASSKGDSYEKLFF
.	.	TRBV14	TRBJ2-2	TGTGCCAGCAGCCCTTTTAACCGTCCGAGCACCGGGGAGCTGTTTTTT	CASSPFNRPSTGELFF
.	TRBD1	TRBV27	TRBJ2-6	TGTGCCAGCAGTTTAACAAACGACAGGGTTGGGGCCAACGTCCTGACTTTC	CASSLTNDRVGANVLTF
.	TRBD2	TRBV2	TRBJ2-1	TGTGCCAGCAGTGGGGGACTAGCGAATGAGCAGTTCTTC	CASSGGLANEQFF
.	TRBD1	TRBV2	TRBJ1-1	TGTGCCACCAAACCAACGGACAGGGAGTGGAACACTGAAGCTTTCTTT	CATKPTDREWNTEAFF
once	.	TRBV2	TRBJ1-2	TGTGCCAGCCGGCGGGAGGGAGTGTATCGAGGCTACACCTTC	CASRREGVYRGYTF
.	TRBD2	TRBV7-9	TRBJ2-2	TGTGCCAGCAGCTTCGCGGGAGCGAGGACCGGGGAGCTGTTTTTT	CASSFAGARTGELFF
.	TRBD1	TRBV7-9	TRBJ1-1	TGTGCCAGCAGAACAGGGGGGGACACTGAAGCTTTCTTT	CASRTGGDTEAFF
.	.	TRBV27	TRBJ1-2	TGTGCCAGCAGTTTTCAAGGGAGGAAGGCCTATGGCTACACCTTC	CASSFQGRKAYGYTF
.	TRBD1	TRBV29-1	TRBJ1-1	TGCAGCGTAGAACGGACAGGGAAAGCTTTCTTT	CSVERTGKAFF
once	.	TRBV10-2	TRBJ2-5	TGCGCCAGCGCCAGAGCGAGGAGGGAGACCCAGTACTTC	CASARARRETQYF
.	TRBD1	TRBV11-2	TRBJ2-2	TGTGCCAGCACGGGACAGGTCACCGGGGAGCTGTTTTTT	CASTGQVTGELFF
.	TRBD2	TRBV19	TRBJ2-7	TGTGCCAGTAGTCTTGCTAGCGGGGGCGCCTTCTACGAGCAGTACTTC	CASSLASGGAFYEQYF
.	.	TRBV29-1	TRBJ2-7	TGCAGCGTTGCAGAGGGGGGGTTGAAGGAGCAGTACTTC	CSVAEGGLKEQYF
few	TRBD1	TRBV4-3	TRBJ1-6	TGCGCCAGCAGCCAAGATCTTCCGGGACAGGGCAATTTGTTCTCTAATTCACCCCTCCACTTT	CASSQDLPGQGNLFSNSPLHF
.	.	TRBV28	TRBJ2-7	TGTGCCAGCAGTTCCCTCGGGTTGAGGGCTGGCGAGCAGTACTTC	CASSSLGLRAGEQYF
few	TRBD2	TRBV2	TRBJ2-1	TGTGCCAGCAATCTCGGGGGGGCGATCCCCGGTGAGCAGTTCTTC	CASNLGGAIPGEQFF
.	.	TRBV4-2	TRBJ1-3	TGTGCCAGCAGCCAAGAGAGCCGGGTCTCTGGAAACACCATATATTTT	CASSQESRVSGNTIYF
.	.	TRBV7-2	TRBJ1-2	TGTGCCAGCAGTGTGATGGGGGCAAACTATGGCTACACCTTC	CASSVMGANYGYTF
.	TRBD1	TRBV11-3	TRBJ2-7	TGTGCCAGCAGCTCGGATCAGGGGGCCCACGAGCAGTACTTC	CASSSDQGAHEQYF
.	TRBD2	TRBV6-5	TRBJ2-7	TGTGCCAGCAGAAAGCGGGGGAGTCCCTACGAGCAGTACTTC	CASRKRGSPYEQYF
.	.	TRBV4-3	TRBJ1-5	TGCGCCAGCAGCCAAGAACAGGGTCCCAATCAGCCCCAGCATTTT	CASSQEQGPNQPQHF
once	TRBD1	TRBV28	TRBJ1-5	TGTGCCAGCAGTCTGACAGGGCCCCAGCCCCAGCATTTT	CASSLTGPQPQHF